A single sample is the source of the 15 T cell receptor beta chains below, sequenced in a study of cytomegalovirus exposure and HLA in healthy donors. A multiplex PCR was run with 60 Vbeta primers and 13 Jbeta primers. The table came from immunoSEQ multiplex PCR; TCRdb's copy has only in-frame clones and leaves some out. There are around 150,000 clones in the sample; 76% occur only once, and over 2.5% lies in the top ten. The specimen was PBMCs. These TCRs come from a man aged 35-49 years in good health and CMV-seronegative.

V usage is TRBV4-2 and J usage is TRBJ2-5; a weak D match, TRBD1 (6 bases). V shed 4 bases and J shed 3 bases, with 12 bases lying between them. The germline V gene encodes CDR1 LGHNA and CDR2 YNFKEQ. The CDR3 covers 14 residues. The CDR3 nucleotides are TGTGCCAGCAGCCCAGCCCAGGGGAAAGAGACCCAGTACTTC. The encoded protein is CASSPAQGKETQYF.

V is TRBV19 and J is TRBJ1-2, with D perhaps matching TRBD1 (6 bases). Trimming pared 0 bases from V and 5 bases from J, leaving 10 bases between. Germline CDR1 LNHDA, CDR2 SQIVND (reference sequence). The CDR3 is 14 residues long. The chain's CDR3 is CASSIEGARYGYTF. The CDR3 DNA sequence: TGTGCCAGTAGTATAGAGGGGGCCCGGTATGGCTACACCTTC.

CDR3 nucleotides: TGTGCCAGCAGCTTCTCCGGGACTCGCGAGACCCAGTACTTC. Its protein is CASSFSGTRETQYF. The rearrangement uses TRBV7-9 and TRBJ2-5, with D possibly matching TRBD2 (6 bases). Looked up from germline, CDR1 is SEHNR and CDR2 is FQNEAQ (reference sequence). Trimming took 3 bases from V and 5 from J, leaving 13 bases between them. CDR3 length: 14 amino acids.

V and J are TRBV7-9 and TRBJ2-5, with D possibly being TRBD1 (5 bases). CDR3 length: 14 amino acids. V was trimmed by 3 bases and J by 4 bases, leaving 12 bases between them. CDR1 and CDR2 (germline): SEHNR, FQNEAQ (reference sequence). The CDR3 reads CASSFSGQGETQYF. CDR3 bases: TGTGCCAGCAGCTTCTCTGGGCAGGGAGAGACCCAGTACTTC.

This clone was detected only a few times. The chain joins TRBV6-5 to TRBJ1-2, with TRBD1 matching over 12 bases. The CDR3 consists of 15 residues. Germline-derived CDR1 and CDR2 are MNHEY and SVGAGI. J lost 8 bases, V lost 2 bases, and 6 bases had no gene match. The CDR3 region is CASSYGGQGAQGYTF. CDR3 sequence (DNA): TGTGCCAGCAGTTACGGGGGACAGGGGGCACAGGGCTACACCTTC.

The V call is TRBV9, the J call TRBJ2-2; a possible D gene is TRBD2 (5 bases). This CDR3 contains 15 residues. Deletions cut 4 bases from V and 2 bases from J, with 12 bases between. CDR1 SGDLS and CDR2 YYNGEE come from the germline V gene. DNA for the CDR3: TGTGCCAGCAGCACTCCGGGATTAAACACCGGGGAGCTGTTTTTT. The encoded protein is CASSTPGLNTGELFF. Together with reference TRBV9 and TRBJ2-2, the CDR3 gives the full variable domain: DSGVTQTPKHLITATGQRVTLRCSPRSGDLSVYWYQQSLDQGLQFLIQYYNGEERAKGNILERFSAQQFPDLHSELNLSSLELGDSALYFCASSTPGLNTGELFFGEGSRLTVL.

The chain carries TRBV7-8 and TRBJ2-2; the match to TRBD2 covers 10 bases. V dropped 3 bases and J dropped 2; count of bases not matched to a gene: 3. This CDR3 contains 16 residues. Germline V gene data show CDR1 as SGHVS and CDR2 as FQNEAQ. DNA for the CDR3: TGTGCCAGCAGCTTTTGGACTAGCGGAAACACCGGGGAGCTGTTTTTT. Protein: CASSFWTSGNTGELFF.

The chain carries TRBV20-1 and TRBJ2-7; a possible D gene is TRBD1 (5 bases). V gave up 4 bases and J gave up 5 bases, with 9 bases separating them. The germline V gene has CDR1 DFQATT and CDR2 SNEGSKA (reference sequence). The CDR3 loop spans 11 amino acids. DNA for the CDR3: TGCAGTGCTACCCAGGGAAACGAGCAGTACTTC. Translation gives CSATQGNEQYF.

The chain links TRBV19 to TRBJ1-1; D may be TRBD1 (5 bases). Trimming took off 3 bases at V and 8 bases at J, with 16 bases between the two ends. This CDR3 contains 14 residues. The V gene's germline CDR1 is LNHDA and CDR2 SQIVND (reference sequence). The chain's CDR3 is CASSIPGGGLEAFF. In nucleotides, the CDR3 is TGTGCCAGTAGTATCCCCGGGGGTGGCCTGGAAGCTTTCTTT. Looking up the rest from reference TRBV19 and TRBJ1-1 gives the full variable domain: DGGITQSPKYLFRKEGQNVTLSCEQNLNHDAMYWYRQDPGQGLRLIYYSQIVNDFQKGDIAEGYSVSREKKESFPLTVTSAQKNPTAFYLCASSIPGGGLEAFFGQGTRLTVV.

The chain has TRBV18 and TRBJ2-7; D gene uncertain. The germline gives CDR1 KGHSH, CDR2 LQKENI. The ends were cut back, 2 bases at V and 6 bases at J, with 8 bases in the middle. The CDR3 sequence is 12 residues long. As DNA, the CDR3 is TGTGCCAGCTCACCATCCTCTCGCGAGCAGTACTTC. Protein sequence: CASSPSSREQYF.

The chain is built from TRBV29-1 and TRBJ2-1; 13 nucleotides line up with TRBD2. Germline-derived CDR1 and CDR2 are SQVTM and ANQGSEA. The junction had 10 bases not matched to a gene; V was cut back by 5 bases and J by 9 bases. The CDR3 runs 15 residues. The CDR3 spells CSVTKGLAGSAEQFF. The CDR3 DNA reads TGCAGCGTTACAAAGGGACTAGCGGGATCAGCTGAGCAGTTCTTC.

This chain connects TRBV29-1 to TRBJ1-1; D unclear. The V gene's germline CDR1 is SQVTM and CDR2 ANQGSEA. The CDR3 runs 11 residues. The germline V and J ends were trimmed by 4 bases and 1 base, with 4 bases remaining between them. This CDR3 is CSVVRNTEAFF. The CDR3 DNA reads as TGCAGCGTTGTCCGGAACACTGAAGCTTTCTTT. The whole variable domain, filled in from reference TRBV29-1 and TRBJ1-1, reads SAVISQKPSRDICQRGTSLTIQCQVDSQVTMMFWYRQQPGQSLTLIATANQGSEATYESGFVIDKFPISRPNLTFSTLTVSNMSPEDSSIYLCSVVRNTEAFFGQGTRLTVV.

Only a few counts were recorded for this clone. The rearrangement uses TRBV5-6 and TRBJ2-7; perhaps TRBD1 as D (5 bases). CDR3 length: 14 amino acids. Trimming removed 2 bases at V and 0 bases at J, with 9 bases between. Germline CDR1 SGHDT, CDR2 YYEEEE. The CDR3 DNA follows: TGTGCCAGCAGCTTCAGGGCTCTCTCCTACGAGCAGTACTTC. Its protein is CASSFRALSYEQYF.

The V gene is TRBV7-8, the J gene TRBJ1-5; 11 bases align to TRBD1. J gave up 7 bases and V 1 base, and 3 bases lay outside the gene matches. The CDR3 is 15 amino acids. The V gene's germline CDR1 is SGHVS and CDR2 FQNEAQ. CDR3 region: CASSLGDRGDQPQHF. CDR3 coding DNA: TGTGCCAGCAGCTTAGGGGACAGGGGGGACCAGCCCCAGCATTTT.

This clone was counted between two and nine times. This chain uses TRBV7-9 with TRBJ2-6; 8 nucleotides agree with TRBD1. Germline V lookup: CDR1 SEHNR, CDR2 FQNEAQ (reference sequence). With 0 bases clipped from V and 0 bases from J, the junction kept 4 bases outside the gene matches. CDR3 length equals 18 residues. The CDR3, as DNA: TGTGCCAGCAGCTTAGCGCAGGGGGCGTCCTCTGGGGCCAACGTCCTGACTTTC. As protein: CASSLAQGASSGANVLTF.